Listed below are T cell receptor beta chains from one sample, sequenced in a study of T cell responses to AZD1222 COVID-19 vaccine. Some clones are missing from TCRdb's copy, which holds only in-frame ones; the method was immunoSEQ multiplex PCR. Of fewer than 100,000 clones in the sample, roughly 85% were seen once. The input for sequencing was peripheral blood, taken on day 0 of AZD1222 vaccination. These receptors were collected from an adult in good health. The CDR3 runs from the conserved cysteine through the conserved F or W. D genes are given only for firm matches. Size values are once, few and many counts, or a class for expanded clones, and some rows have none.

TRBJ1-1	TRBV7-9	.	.	CASSLEASSTEAFF	TGTGCCAGCAGCTTAGAGGCAAGCTCCACTGAAGCTTTCTTT
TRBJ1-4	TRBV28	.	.	CAHGGANEKLFF	TGTGCCCACGGGGGAGCTAATGAAAAACTGTTTTTT
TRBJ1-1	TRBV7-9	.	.	CASSLASGMNTEAFF	TGTGCCAGCAGCTTAGCTTCCGGGATGAACACTGAAGCTTTCTTT
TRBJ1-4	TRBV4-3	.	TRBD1	CASSPGGSDEKLFF	TGCGCCAGCAGCCCAGGGGGTTCAGACGAAAAACTGTTTTTT
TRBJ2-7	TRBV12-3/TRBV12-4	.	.	CASNRDGSYEQYF	TGTGCCAGCAACAGGGACGGCTCCTACGAGCAGTACTTC
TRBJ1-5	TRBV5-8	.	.	CASSAYRVAQPQHF	TGTGCCAGCAGCGCCTACAGGGTGGCCCAGCCCCAGCATTTT
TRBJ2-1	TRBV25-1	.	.	CASSDIHEQFF	TGTGCCAGCAGTGATATCCATGAGCAGTTCTTC
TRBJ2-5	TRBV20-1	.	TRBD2	CSASRAGGRKETQYF	TGCAGTGCTAGTCGGGCGGGGGGAAGAAAAGAGACCCAGTACTTC
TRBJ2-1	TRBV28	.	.	CASRLGASAHNEQFF	TGTGCCAGCAGGTTAGGGGCGTCGGCACACAATGAGCAGTTCTTC
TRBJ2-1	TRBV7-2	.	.	CASSSSRAYNEQFF	TGTGCCAGCAGCTCCTCCCGAGCGTACAATGAGCAGTTCTTC
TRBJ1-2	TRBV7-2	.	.	CASSLAPEGSYGYTF	TGTGCCAGCAGCTTAGCCCCAGAGGGCTCCTATGGCTACACCTTC
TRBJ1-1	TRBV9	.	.	CASSVAPRSGTEAFF	TGTGCCAGCAGCGTAGCCCCCCGCTCTGGCACTGAAGCTTTCTTT
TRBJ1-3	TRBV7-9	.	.	CASSPPLGPGNTIYF	TGTGCCAGCAGCCCGCCGTTGGGGCCGGGAAACACCATATATTTT
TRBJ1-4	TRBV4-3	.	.	CASSRKGVANEKLFF	TGCGCCAGCAGCCGTAAGGGGGTGGCTAATGAAAAACTGTTTTTT
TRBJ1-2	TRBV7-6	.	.	CASSSGDTSFYGYTF	TGTGCCAGCAGCTCAGGGGACACATCCTTCTATGGCTACACCTTC
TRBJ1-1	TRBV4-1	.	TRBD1	CASSQDGRGQKNTEAFF	TGCGCCAGCAGCCAAGATGGGCGGGGACAGAAGAACACTGAAGCTTTCTTT
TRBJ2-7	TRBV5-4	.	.	CASSLAGSYLSYEQYF	TGTGCCAGCAGCTTGGCCGGTTCTTACCTCTCCTACGAGCAGTACTTC
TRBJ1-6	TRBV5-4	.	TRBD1	CASSFRQGGGLRSPLHF	TGTGCCAGCAGCTTCCGACAGGGCGGGGGCTTACGGTCACCCCTCCACTTT
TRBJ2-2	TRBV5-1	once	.	CASSGGNTGELFF	TGCGCCAGCAGCGGGGGGAACACCGGGGAGCTGTTTTTT
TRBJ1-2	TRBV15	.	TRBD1	CATSRVMGQGLSLGGYTF	TGTGCCACCAGCAGAGTCATGGGACAGGGTTTAAGTTTGGGGGGCTACACCTTC
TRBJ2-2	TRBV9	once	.	CASSAGNTGELFF	TGTGCCAGCAGCGCGGGAAACACCGGGGAGCTGTTTTTT
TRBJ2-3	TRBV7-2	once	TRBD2	CASSLVLLARTDTQYF	TGTGCCAGCAGCTTAGTATTACTAGCGAGGACAGATACGCAGTATTTT
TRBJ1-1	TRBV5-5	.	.	CASSLAGQPNTEAFF	TGTGCCAGCAGCTTGGCCGGCCAGCCAAACACTGAAGCTTTCTTT
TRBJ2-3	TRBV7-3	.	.	CASSPQNTDTQYF	TGTGCCAGCAGCCCGCAGAACACAGATACGCAGTATTTT